Listed below are T cell receptor beta chains from one sample, sequenced in a study of metastatic and nonmetastatic thyroid tumors. MiXCR reprocessed the PCR reads for TCRdb. This sample carries tens of thousands of clones, 24% of them seen once, and the ten largest clones take roughly 3.2%. Input material: blood. Receptor source: a male donor with papillary thyroid cancer or a benign thyroid nodule (not recorded which). Some clones in this sample may be carry-over from other donors' samples. Both conserved end residues are part of each CDR3. The D gene is left open where the match is weak. Only some rows state a clone size, as once, few, many or a class for expanded clones.

v_gene	abundance	j_gene	d_gene	CDR3nt	CDR3aa
TRBV9	many	TRBJ2-3	TRBD2	TGTGCCAGCAGCGTAGGGACTAGCGGTAGCACAGATACGCAGTATTTT	CASSVGTSGSTDTQYF
TRBV18	many	TRBJ2-7	TRBD2	TGTGCCAGCTCACCGGAGAGAGCGGGAGGTTCTTTCGAGCAGTACTTC	CASSPERAGGSFEQYF
TRBV5-1	few	TRBJ1-2	NA	TGCGCCAGCAGCTTGGGTGACCGTTCCAAGAGGGGCTACACCTTC	CASSLGDRSKRGYTF
TRBV6-1	many	TRBJ1-5	NA	TGTGCCATACGCCTGGAGAGCAATCAGCCCCAGCATTTT	CAIRLESNQPQHF
TRBV4-1	NA	TRBJ1-2	TRBD1	TGCGCCAGCAGCCAAGTCACAGGGGCATTTGTTGGCTACACCTTC	CASSQVTGAFVGYTF
TRBV6-1	NA	TRBJ2-7	TRBD2	TGTGCCAGCAGTGACCTCCTGACTAGCGGGAGGTACGAGCAGTACTTC	CASSDLLTSGRYEQYF
TRBV28	NA	TRBJ2-4	TRBD1	TGTGCCAGCACTACCCAGGGGGCAGGAAACATTCAGTACTTC	CASTTQGAGNIQYF
TRBV6-2/TRBV6-3	few	TRBJ1-6	NA	TGTGCCAGCAGATTAACAAATTCACCCCTCCACTTT	CASRLTNSPLHF
TRBV10-3	few	TRBJ2-1	NA	TGTGCCATCAGTGGAGAGGGGGGAGACAATGAGCAGTTCTTC	CAISGEGGDNEQFF
TRBV20-1	many	TRBJ1-2	TRBD1	TGCAGTGCTGCGGGACAGGCCTTCTATGGCTACACCTTC	CSAAGQAFYGYTF
TRBV4-1	many	TRBJ1-5	NA	TGCGCCAGCAGCCAAGACGGGACGGAGGATCAGCCCCAGCATTTT	CASSQDGTEDQPQHF
TRBV20-1	NA	TRBJ2-7	NA	TGCAGTGCTATTGGCGAGGCGGGGACCTACTATCAGTACTTC	CSAIGEAGTYYQYF
TRBV19	many	TRBJ2-1	NA	TGTGCCAGTAGCCCTACTTACAATGAGCAGTTCTTC	CASSPTYNEQFF
TRBV20-1	many	TRBJ2-7	NA	TGCAGTGCGTGTCCGAGGGGCAGCGAGCAGTACTTC	CSACPRGSEQYF
TRBV12-3/TRBV12-4	NA	TRBJ1-2	TRBD1	TGTGCCAGCGGGTTACCGGGACAGAGCTATGGCTACACCTTC	CASGLPGQSYGYTF
TRBV30	medium-sized	TRBJ1-6	NA	TGTGCCTGGAGTGTGGGCAGGGACGAATCACCCCTCCACTTT	CAWSVGRDESPLHF
TRBV2	many	TRBJ1-3	TRBD1	TGTGCCAGCAGTACCGGGACAGTTTTCTCTGGAAACACCATATATTTT	CASSTGTVFSGNTIYF
TRBV20-1	many	TRBJ2-2	TRBD1	TGCAGTGCAAGGGGGACAGGGGACCTGAACACCGGGGAGCTGTTTTTT	CSARGTGDLNTGELFF
TRBV6-5	many	TRBJ2-3	NA	TGTGCCAGCAGTTATCGGCGACCACCGCTGGATACGCAGTATTTT	CASSYRRPPLDTQYF
TRBV7-9	many	TRBJ1-2	NA	TGTGCCAGCAGCTTACAAGGAGAGTCAGGCTACACCTTC	CASSLQGESGYTF
TRBV20-1	many	TRBJ1-1	NA	TGCAGTGCTAGATCGGTTCGGGCGAACACTGAAGCCTTCTTT	CSARSVRANTEAFF
TRBV29-1	few	TRBJ1-2	NA	TGCAGCGTAGGGCAGGGTGAGAACTATGGCTACACCTTC	CSVGQGENYGYTF